A single sample gave rise to the 2 T cell receptor beta chains below, sequenced in a study of T cell repertoires in aging, cancer and after chemotherapy. The template was genomic DNA from peripheral blood, not RNA. Multiplex touch-down PCR with TRB-A/B primers amplified rearranged V-D-J TRB sequences. TCRdb reprocessed the multiplex PCR reads with MiXCR, giving one entry per CDR3 protein. The sample has about 12,000 distinct CDR3 sequences, 31% seen once. The specimen was blood. The receptors were gathered from a human donor in good health. The donor label of this sample is uncertain.

This clonotype occurred a few times. J is TRBJ2-3 and V is TRBV19; a weak D match, TRBD2 (6 bases). The CDR3 length is 16 residues. Per the germline V gene, CDR1 is LNHDA and CDR2 is SQIVND (reference sequence). With 3 bases removed from V and 5 bases from J, the gap between germline ends came to 18 bases. CDR3 nucleotide sequence: TGTGCCAGTAGTATCCCCGGGGCCCCGGGGGAAGATACGCAGTATTTT. This gives the protein CASSIPGAPGEDTQYF.

This clonotype has a handful of counts. The rearrangement joins TRBV24-1 to TRBJ2-3; D is ambiguous. Germline V CDR1 and CDR2: KGHDR, SFDVKD. With 5 bases removed from V and 2 bases from J, the gap between germline ends came to 7 bases. The CDR3 sequence is 13 residues long. CDR3 protein: CATSGKLTDTQYF. Here the CDR3 DNA reads TGTGCCACCAGTGGCAAGCTCACAGATACGCAGTATTTT.